Listed below are T cell receptor beta chains from one sample, sequenced in a study of T cell changes during pregnancy in multiple sclerosis. Profiling relied on immunoSEQ multiplex PCR, and the TCRdb table lists in-frame clones only, not all of them. The sample holds 30,000 to 45,000 clones, over 90% seen once. Sequences were derived from CD4+ T cells from peripheral blood mononuclear cells, sampled after pregnancy. The receptor set was obtained from a female donor in good health, enrolled as a control in a pregnancy study. Both conserved end residues are part of each CDR3. Each record gives: J gene, clone size, D gene, CDR3 length, V gene, CDR3 protein, CDR3 DNA. The D gene is left open where the match is weak. Only some rows state a clone size, as once, few, many or a class for expanded clones.

J gene: TRBJ1-1
clone size: -
D gene: -
CDR3 length: 15
V gene: TRBV5-6
CDR3 protein: CASSLDIRGDTEAFF
CDR3 DNA: TGTGCCAGCAGCTTGGATATCCGGGGGGACACTGAAGCTTTCTTT

J gene: TRBJ1-4
clone size: -
D gene: -
CDR3 length: 15
V gene: TRBV6-5
CDR3 protein: CASSYSNLGEKKLFF
CDR3 DNA: TGTGCCAGCAGTTACTCGAATCTCGGGGAAAAGAAACTGTTTTTT

J gene: TRBJ1-1
clone size: -
D gene: -
CDR3 length: 15
V gene: TRBV18
CDR3 protein: CASSPPGRGDTEAFF
CDR3 DNA: TGTGCCAGCTCACCACCCGGTCGGGGAGACACTGAAGCTTTCTTT

J gene: TRBJ1-5
clone size: -
D gene: TRBD1
CDR3 length: 15
V gene: TRBV10-1
CDR3 protein: CASSGAGTGNQPQHF
CDR3 DNA: TGCGCCAGCAGCGGAGCCGGGACAGGGAATCAGCCCCAGCATTTT

J gene: TRBJ1-5
clone size: -
D gene: -
CDR3 length: 14
V gene: TRBV6-4
CDR3 protein: CASKLSSSNQPQHF
CDR3 DNA: TGTGCCAGCAAGCTTAGTTCGAGCAATCAGCCCCAGCATTTT

J gene: TRBJ1-4
clone size: -
D gene: -
CDR3 length: 15
V gene: TRBV15
CDR3 protein: CATSRDGGANEKLFF
CDR3 DNA: TGTGCCACCAGCAGAGATGGGGGGGCTAATGAAAAACTGTTTTTT

J gene: TRBJ2-3
clone size: -
D gene: TRBD2
CDR3 length: 15
V gene: TRBV10-2
CDR3 protein: CASRSSGVYSDTQYF
CDR3 DNA: TGCGCCAGCAGGTCTAGCGGGGTCTATTCAGATACGCAGTATTTT

J gene: TRBJ1-2
clone size: -
D gene: TRBD1
CDR3 length: 14
V gene: TRBV25-1
CDR3 protein: CASSTRQGARGYTF
CDR3 DNA: TGTGCCAGCAGTACCCGACAGGGGGCGAGGGGCTACACCTTC

J gene: TRBJ2-3
clone size: -
D gene: TRBD1
CDR3 length: 15
V gene: TRBV5-8
CDR3 protein: CASSPGDRGTDTQYF
CDR3 DNA: TGTGCCAGCAGCCCTGGGGACAGGGGAACAGATACGCAGTATTTT

J gene: TRBJ2-1
clone size: -
D gene: TRBD1
CDR3 length: 13
V gene: TRBV9
CDR3 protein: CASSSPGGDEQFF
CDR3 DNA: TGTGCCAGCAGCTCCCCAGGGGGAGATGAGCAGTTCTTC

J gene: TRBJ1-6
clone size: few
D gene: -
CDR3 length: 12
V gene: TRBV4-3
CDR3 protein: CASSQDGGTLHF
CDR3 DNA: TGCGCCAGCAGCCAAGACGGGGGGACTCTCCACTTT

J gene: TRBJ2-7
clone size: -
D gene: TRBD1
CDR3 length: 16
V gene: TRBV11-3
CDR3 protein: CASSNRARQGSYEQYF
CDR3 DNA: TGTGCCAGCAGTAACCGGGCACGACAGGGGTCGTACGAGCAGTACTTC

J gene: TRBJ1-6
clone size: -
D gene: TRBD1
CDR3 length: 16
V gene: TRBV7-9
CDR3 protein: CASSSQTGTGNSPLHF
CDR3 DNA: TGTGCCAGCAGCTCTCAAACCGGGACAGGGAATTCACCCCTCCACTTT

J gene: TRBJ1-4
clone size: once
D gene: -
CDR3 length: 20
V gene: TRBV18
CDR3 protein: CASSPLLLTARQVSNEKLFF
CDR3 DNA: TGTGCCAGCTCACCGCTTTTATTGACCGCTAGACAGGTTTCCAATGAAAAACTGTTTTTT

J gene: TRBJ2-2
clone size: -
D gene: TRBD2
CDR3 length: 16
V gene: TRBV7-2
CDR3 protein: CASSLVAGGHTGELFF
CDR3 DNA: TGTGCCAGCAGCTTAGTAGCGGGGGGGCACACCGGGGAGCTGTTTTTT

J gene: TRBJ2-1
clone size: -
D gene: -
CDR3 length: 14
V gene: TRBV19
CDR3 protein: CASQAGGGYNEQFF
CDR3 DNA: TGTGCCAGTCAGGCAGGGGGAGGCTACAATGAGCAGTTCTTC

J gene: TRBJ2-5
clone size: -
D gene: TRBD2
CDR3 length: 17
V gene: TRBV27
CDR3 protein: CASRRTSGGAFQETQYF
CDR3 DNA: TGTGCCAGCAGGCGGACTAGCGGGGGGGCATTTCAAGAGACCCAGTACTTC

J gene: TRBJ2-5
clone size: -
D gene: TRBD1
CDR3 length: 15
V gene: TRBV5-6
CDR3 protein: CASSLRPGQGATQYF
CDR3 DNA: TGTGCCAGCAGCTTGAGACCGGGACAGGGGGCCACCCAGTACTTC

J gene: TRBJ1-2
clone size: -
D gene: TRBD1
CDR3 length: 14
V gene: TRBV19
CDR3 protein: CASSPGTGYYGYTF
CDR3 DNA: TGTGCCAGTAGCCCTGGGACAGGGTATTATGGCTACACCTTC

J gene: TRBJ1-5
clone size: -
D gene: -
CDR3 length: 15
V gene: TRBV30
CDR3 protein: CAWSSGTYIDQPQHF
CDR3 DNA: TGTGCCTGGAGTTCCGGGACATATATAGATCAGCCCCAGCATTTT

J gene: TRBJ1-1
clone size: -
D gene: TRBD1
CDR3 length: 18
V gene: TRBV29-1
CDR3 protein: CSVVWSSRQGGLSTEAFF
CDR3 DNA: TGCAGCGTTGTTTGGAGTTCCCGACAGGGCGGTTTATCGACTGAAGCTTTCTTT

J gene: TRBJ1-5
clone size: -
D gene: -
CDR3 length: 14
V gene: TRBV12-5
CDR3 protein: CASGSLQGYQPQHF
CDR3 DNA: TGTGCTAGTGGTTCATTACAGGGTTACCAGCCCCAGCATTTT

J gene: TRBJ1-1
clone size: -
D gene: -
CDR3 length: 15
V gene: TRBV25-1
CDR3 protein: CASSEYNTPGTEAFF
CDR3 DNA: TGTGCCAGCAGTGAATATAACACTCCGGGAACTGAAGCTTTCTTT

J gene: TRBJ2-5
clone size: -
D gene: TRBD2
CDR3 length: 18
V gene: TRBV11-2
CDR3 protein: CASSLVIPGTSGKETQYF
CDR3 DNA: TGTGCCAGCAGCTTAGTAATTCCCGGGACTAGCGGGAAAGAGACCCAGTACTTC

J gene: TRBJ1-5
clone size: -
D gene: -
CDR3 length: 17
V gene: TRBV2
CDR3 protein: CASSEALTVYSNQPQHF
CDR3 DNA: TGTGCCAGCAGTGAAGCGCTGACAGTATATAGCAATCAGCCCCAGCATTTT

J gene: TRBJ1-6
clone size: -
D gene: TRBD1
CDR3 length: 19
V gene: TRBV5-6
CDR3 protein: CASSLVGQGLSSYNSPLHF
CDR3 DNA: TGTGCCAGCAGCTTGGTGGGACAGGGGCTGAGCTCCTATAATTCACCCCTCCACTTT

J gene: TRBJ2-2
clone size: -
D gene: -
CDR3 length: 15
V gene: TRBV18
CDR3 protein: CASSPEIANTGELFF
CDR3 DNA: TGTGCCAGCTCACCTGAGATTGCGAACACCGGGGAGCTGTTTTTT

J gene: TRBJ2-1
clone size: -
D gene: -
CDR3 length: 13
V gene: TRBV30
CDR3 protein: CAWSERSYNEQFF
CDR3 DNA: TGTGCCTGGAGTGAGAGGTCTTACAATGAGCAGTTCTTC

J gene: TRBJ2-1
clone size: -
D gene: TRBD2
CDR3 length: 15
V gene: TRBV11-2
CDR3 protein: CASSSIAGLYNEQFF
CDR3 DNA: TGTGCCAGCAGTTCAATAGCGGGCCTCTACAATGAGCAGTTCTTC

J gene: TRBJ2-7
clone size: few
D gene: -
CDR3 length: 14
V gene: TRBV7-9
CDR3 protein: CATSVRAGFYEQYF
CDR3 DNA: TGTGCCACCAGTGTGAGGGCGGGATTCTACGAGCAGTACTTC

J gene: TRBJ2-2
clone size: once
D gene: TRBD2
CDR3 length: 14
V gene: TRBV10-1
CDR3 protein: CASSEAGVPGELFF
CDR3 DNA: TGCGCCAGCAGTGAGGCGGGGGTACCCGGGGAGCTGTTTTTT

J gene: TRBJ2-3
clone size: -
D gene: TRBD2
CDR3 length: 15
V gene: TRBV5-4
CDR3 protein: CASSYSGGSTDTQYF
CDR3 DNA: TGTGCCAGCAGCTATAGCGGGGGAAGCACAGATACGCAGTATTTT

J gene: TRBJ1-2
clone size: -
D gene: TRBD1
CDR3 length: 17
V gene: TRBV18
CDR3 protein: CASSPRRTGGADYGYTF
CDR3 DNA: TGTGCCAGCTCACCACGAAGGACAGGGGGCGCGGACTATGGCTACACCTTC

J gene: TRBJ1-1
clone size: -
D gene: TRBD1
CDR3 length: 13
V gene: TRBV10-3
CDR3 protein: CATRTGANTEAFF
CDR3 DNA: TGTGCCACAAGGACAGGTGCGAACACTGAAGCTTTCTTT

J gene: TRBJ1-2
clone size: -
D gene: -
CDR3 length: 13
V gene: TRBV11-3
CDR3 protein: CASSSLGVDGYTF
CDR3 DNA: TGTGCCAGCAGCTCCTTGGGCGTGGATGGCTACACCTTC

J gene: TRBJ2-1
clone size: -
D gene: TRBD2
CDR3 length: 13
V gene: TRBV15
CDR3 protein: CATSSGSGNEQFF
CDR3 DNA: TGTGCCACTTCTAGCGGGAGTGGTAATGAGCAGTTCTTC